This entry lists 21 T cell receptor beta chains sequenced from one sample in a study of T cells in Graves' hyperthyroidism and ophthalmopathy. Amplified TCR beta CDR3 regions derived from RNA transcripts. The HTBI primer set was used in a first-round RT-PCR of the TCR CDR3. Each CDR3 protein gets one entry after TCRdb re-called the multiplex PCR reads with MiXCR. The sample gives 300,000 to 400,000 distinct CDR3 sequences, roughly 18% of which show up once; about 53% is in the top ten. Specimen: blood. The receptor set was obtained from a woman aged 50 to 65 with Graves' hyperthyroidism.

This clonotype appeared a few times. This sequence joins TRBV7-2 and TRBJ2-1, with 9 bases that match TRBD1. Looked up from germline, CDR1 is SGHTA and CDR2 is FQGNSA. This CDR3 comprises 15 residues. The V segment lost 4 bases and the J segment 4 bases; nucleotides outside the gene matches: 5. Here the CDR3 reads CASSWRDREYNEQFF. As DNA, the CDR3 is TGTGCCAGCAGCTGGAGGGACAGGGAGTACAATGAGCAGTTCTTC.

The chain links TRBV7-9 to TRBJ2-3; D is uncertain. The CDR3 runs to 12 residues. Germline CDR1 and CDR2: SEHNR and FQNEAQ (reference sequence). V gave up 5 bases and J gave up 2 bases, with 5 bases separating them. CDR3 DNA: TGTGCCAGCAGCATATTCACAGATACGCAGTATTTT. It encodes CASSIFTDTQYF.

Many counts were recorded for this clonotype. The V and J genes are TRBV2 and TRBJ2-7; unclear D gene. Trimming took off 7 bases at V and 3 bases at J, with 4 bases between the two ends. The CDR3 totals 10 residues. The V gene's germline CDR1 is SNHLY and CDR2 FYNNEI. CDR3 in DNA: TGTGCCAGCACCGACTACGAGCAGTACTTC. Its protein is CASTDYEQYF. The variable domain in full, with the rest retrieved from reference TRBV2 and TRBJ2-7, is EPEVTQTPSHQVTQMGQEVILRCVPISNHLYFYWYRQILGQKVEFLVSFYNNEISEKSEIFDDQFSVERPDGSNFTLKIRSTKLEDSAMYFCASTDYEQYFGPGTRLTVT.

The genes are TRBV2 and TRBJ2-1, with 7 bases that match TRBD2. Germline CDR1 SNHLY, CDR2 FYNNEI. This CDR3 contains 16 residues. Trimming at V came to 2 bases and at J to 7 bases, leaving 11 bases not matched to a gene. The CDR3 here is CASSEYSGGGPNEQFF. CDR3 coding DNA: TGTGCCAGCAGTGAATACTCTGGGGGAGGGCCAAATGAGCAGTTCTTC.

The chain recombines TRBV7-2 with TRBJ2-4; TRBD2 aligns across 9 bases. The CDR3 runs 21 residues. From germline, CDR1 is SGHTA and CDR2 FQGNSA. V lost 5 bases to trimming and J lost 3 bases; unmatched junction nucleotides: 23. The CDR3 coding sequence is TGTGCCAGCAGCCCGAAAGGTTCCGGGTGGAGCGGGGGGCTTGGCAAAAACATTCAGTACTTC. It translates to CASSPKGSGWSGGLGKNIQYF.

The chain uses TRBV20-1 and TRBJ1-1; possibly TRBD1 for D (5 bases). The CDR3 spans 13 residues. The germline V and J ends were trimmed by 5 bases and 1 base, with 11 bases remaining between them. CDR1 and CDR2 from the germline V gene are DFQATT and SNEGSKA (reference sequence). CDR3 in amino acids: CSADSGENTEAFF. In DNA form, the CDR3 reads TGCAGTGCTGATTCGGGGGAGAACACTGAAGCTTTCTTT.

The chain combines TRBV12-3 or TRBV12-4 with TRBJ1-4, with D possibly TRBD1 on 5 matching bases. The CDR3 is 15 amino acids. V shed 6 bases and J shed 6 bases, with 17 bases lying between them. The chain's CDR3 is CASRNLRGGDEKLFF. The CDR3 DNA follows: TGTGCCAGCAGAAACCTTAGGGGTGGGGATGAAAAACTGTTTTTT.

This clonotype showed up many times. This sequence joins TRBV20-1 and TRBJ2-7; 8 bases match TRBD2. CDR1 DFQATT and CDR2 SNEGSKA come from the germline V gene (reference sequence). V shed 1 base and J 7 bases; nucleotides not matched to a gene: 9. The CDR3 contains 14 residues. Here the CDR3 reads CSARAPSGRYEQYF. The CDR3, as DNA: TGCAGTGCTAGAGCCCCCAGCGGGAGATATGAGCAGTACTTC.

This clonotype was seen once. The V call is TRBV11-3, the J call TRBJ2-1, with D perhaps matching TRBD1 (6 bases). The germline gives CDR1 SGHNT, CDR2 YENEEA. Trimming left V 5 bases short and J 11 bases short, with 28 bases between. This CDR3 is 17 amino acids long. The CDR3 protein is CASSHPFFVDRRQKQFF. The CDR3 DNA sequence: TGTGCCAGCAGCCACCCTTTCTTTGTTGACAGGCGGCAGAAGCAGTTCTTC.

This clonotype appeared many times. The genes are TRBV20-1 and TRBJ2-2; 7 bases align to TRBD2. Germline trimming cut 6 bases from V and 4 bases from J; bases unmatched to any gene: 8. CDR1 is DFQATT, CDR2 SNEGSKA, per germline (reference sequence). The CDR3 covers 14 residues. CDR3: CSAPSGAFTGELFF. For the CDR3, the DNA is TGCAGTGCCCCTAGCGGAGCCTTCACCGGGGAGCTGTTTTTT.

This clonotype was found many times. V and J are TRBV11-2 and TRBJ2-1; no reliable D call. Germline V lookup: CDR1 SGHAT, CDR2 FQNNGV. Trimming stripped 3 bases from V and 1 base from J, with 13 bases between. The CDR3 is 16 amino acids. The chain's CDR3 is CASSLTPLTSYNEQFF. In nucleotides, the CDR3 is TGTGCCAGCAGCTTGACACCTTTAACTTCCTACAATGAGCAGTTCTTC.

The V gene is TRBV6-1, the J gene TRBJ2-5; 10 bases are a match to TRBD1. The CDR3 length is 14 residues. The germline gives CDR1 MNHNS, CDR2 SASEGT. V lost 5 bases, J lost 5 bases, and 5 bases stayed unmatched. The CDR3 here is CASSRQGARETQYF. In nucleotides, the CDR3 is TGTGCCAGCAGTCGACAGGGGGCCCGGGAGACCCAGTACTTC.

This clonotype was observed many times. The chain carries TRBV3-1 and TRBJ1-1, with D possibly matching TRBD1 (6 bases). Trimming took 3 bases from V and 0 from J, leaving 11 bases between them. This CDR3 spans 15 amino acids. Germline assignment: CDR1 LGHDT and CDR2 YNNKEL (reference sequence). The CDR3 bases are TGTGCCAGCAGCCATTCCGACAGGTTGAACACTGAAGCTTTCTTT. This encodes CASSHSDRLNTEAFF. Complete variable domain (other parts from reference TRBV3-1 and TRBJ1-1): DTAVSQTPKYLVTQMGNDKSIKCEQNLGHDTMYWYKQDSKKFLKIMFSYNNKELIINETVPNRFSPKSPDKAHLNLHINSLELGDSAVYFCASSHSDRLNTEAFFGQGTRLTVV.

This clonotype has only a few counts. The V call is TRBV20-1, the J call TRBJ2-1; 9 bases agree with TRBD2. V lost 1 base and J lost 4; bases outside the gene matches: 14. Germline V gives CDR1 DFQATT, CDR2 SNEGSKA (reference sequence). The CDR3 consists of 18 residues. The CDR3 loop is CSARGSGGPNSVYNEQFF. CDR3 DNA: TGCAGTGCTAGAGGGAGCGGGGGGCCCAATTCCGTATACAATGAGCAGTTCTTC.

This clonotype has only a few counts. This chain joins TRBV4-1 and TRBJ1-2; the D is unclear. The CDR3 spans 14 residues. CDR1 and CDR2 from the germline V gene are MGHRA and YSYEKL. The germline V and J ends were trimmed by 3 bases and 5 bases, with 13 bases remaining between them. The CDR3 coding sequence is TGCGCCAGCAGCCAGCAACCGGGCCATTATGGCTACACCTTC. Translated, it gives CASSQQPGHYGYTF.

This clonotype was recorded a few times. The genes are TRBV4-1 and TRBJ2-3, with 10 positions matching TRBD2. This CDR3 comprises 17 residues. V was clipped by 0 bases and J by 7 bases; unmatched bases: 10. CDR1 and CDR2 (germline): MGHRA, YSYEKL. The CDR3 DNA follows: TGCGCCAGCAGCCAAGATCTGCCAGCGGGGGGGCTATATACGCAGTATTTT. Translation gives CASSQDLPAGGLYTQYF.

The genes are TRBV5-6 and TRBJ2-7, with D tentatively TRBD1 or TRBD2 (6 bases each). CDR1 and CDR2 from the germline V gene are SGHDT and YYEEEE. Trimming pared 0 bases from V and 5 bases from J, leaving 15 bases between. The CDR3 consists of 15 residues. In DNA, the CDR3 is TGTGCCAGCAGCTTGGGGGGCCCGGGGGCGAACGAGCAGTACTTC. As protein: CASSLGGPGANEQYF.

The V gene is TRBV3-1, the J gene TRBJ2-2; D is unresolved. The length of the CDR3 is 16 residues. The germline V and J ends were trimmed by 0 bases and 3 bases, with 11 bases remaining between them. Germline V gene lookup returns CDR1 LGHDT and CDR2 YNNKEL (reference sequence). CDR3 nucleotide sequence: TGTGCCAGCAGCCAAGATACTCCTGGGGACACCGGGGAGCTGTTTTTT. Translated, it gives CASSQDTPGDTGELFF.

This clonotype was counted ten times or more. The rearrangement uses TRBV20-1 and TRBJ2-1, with D possibly matching TRBD2 (7 bases). The V and J ends lost 0 bases and 7 bases respectively, with 13 bases between them. This CDR3 contains 14 residues. Germline CDR1 reads DFQATT; CDR2 reads SNEGSKA (reference sequence). DNA of the CDR3: TGCAGTGCTAGAGATGGGGGGGCCAGGAATGAGCAGTTCTTC. Its translation: CSARDGGARNEQFF.

CDR3 sequence: CASSKPPSGIEYF. The CDR3 coding sequence is TGTGCCAGCAGCAAGCCACCTAGCGGGATAGAGTACTTC. The chain is built from TRBV28 and TRBJ2-5, with 9 positions matching TRBD2. This CDR3 comprises 13 residues. Germline assignment: CDR1 MDHEN and CDR2 SYDVKM. Trimming removed 6 bases from V and 12 bases from J; junction bases left unmatched: 11.

The chain is built from TRBV7-9 and TRBJ2-1; TRBD1 matches 7 bases. After removal of 6 bases from V and 5 bases from J, the junction contained 4 bases not matched to a gene. CDR3 size: 13 residues. Germline CDR1 SEHNR, CDR2 FQNEAQ (reference sequence). The CDR3, as DNA: TGTGCCAGCAGTTATCAGGGGGACAATGAGCAGTTCTTC. Translating gives CASSYQGDNEQFF.